This entry describes one T cell receptor (beta chain). Its antigen remains unknown. The treatment was: oral pan-JAK inhibitor, 5-10 mg twice daily. Collected material from alopecia areata patients comprised lesional scalp punch biopsies and peripheral blood. Sequencing used cDNA as its template, made by extracting RNA and reverse transcribing it. Using immunoSEQ multiplex PCR, the repertoire was profiled, and TCRdb retains in-frame clones only, with some absent. Of fewer than 150,000 clones in the sample, roughly four fifths were seen once. Germline V gene sequence: CDR1 LNHDA, CDR2 SQIVND (reference sequence). The CDR3 has 13 amino acids. Trimming left V 6 bases short and J 6 bases short, with 9 bases between. This sample was included in a study of CD8+ T cells in alopecia areata. Study results and limitations: Clonality exceeded that of normal scalp in lesional scalp, most notably in alopecia totalis/universalis. Because one nonresponder was included, the link of baseline CD8+ expansion to response is considered uncertain. While tofacitinib was given, many expanded lesional clones persisted in scalp and blood.

This specimen was CD8+ T cells sorted from blood, taken at week 4, from a patient treated with tofacitinib. The rearrangement joins TRBV19 to TRBJ1-6; no clear D gene. The source is a human donor with alopecia areata. Here the CDR3 reads CASSPIGNSPLHF. CDR3 DNA: TGTGCCAGTAGCCCTATTGGTAATTCACCCCTCCACTTT.